This TCR beta chain was identified in a study of blood T cell repertoires in COVID-19. Study-wide background: PBMCs, B-cell-depleted T cells, or T cells provided the cDNA or gDNA that made up the material.

The CDR3 has 13 residues. Germline V gives CDR1 SGHTA, CDR2 FQGNSA. The V end was cut by 3 bases, the J end by 5 bases, with 10 bases between. In the original workflow: The assay estimated nucleated cells by amplifying reference gene primers. Sequenced by immunoSEQ multiplex PCR; TCRdb stores in-frame clones only, minus some. Clone size and the V and J calls come from that table; the DNA yielded D and trimming. The sample includes about 300,000 clones, about 85% of them seen just once. Sequencing input: peripheral blood. This sequence joins TRBV7-2 and TRBJ2-5; perhaps TRBD2 as D (5 bases). The source of this sequence is a human donor in a cohort sampled during active COVID-19. The CDR3 region is CASSLREWETQYF. The CDR3 DNA reads TGTGCCAGCAGCTTGAGGGAATGGGAGACCCAGTACTTC.